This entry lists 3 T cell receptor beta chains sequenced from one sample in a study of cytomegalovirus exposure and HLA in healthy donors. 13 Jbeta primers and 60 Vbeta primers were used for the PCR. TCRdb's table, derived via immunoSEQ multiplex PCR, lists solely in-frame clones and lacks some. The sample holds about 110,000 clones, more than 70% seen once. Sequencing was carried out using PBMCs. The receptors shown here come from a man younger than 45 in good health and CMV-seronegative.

The CDR3 DNA follows: TGTGCCAGCAGTGAAGGGACAGGCGTCTCTGGAAACACCATATATTTT. Its protein is CASSEGTGVSGNTIYF. This chain links TRBV2 with TRBJ1-3; 7 bases align to TRBD1. This CDR3 region has 16 residues. The germline CDR1 and CDR2 sequences are SNHLY and FYNNEI. Trimming removed 1 base from V and 0 bases from J; junction bases left unmatched: 3.

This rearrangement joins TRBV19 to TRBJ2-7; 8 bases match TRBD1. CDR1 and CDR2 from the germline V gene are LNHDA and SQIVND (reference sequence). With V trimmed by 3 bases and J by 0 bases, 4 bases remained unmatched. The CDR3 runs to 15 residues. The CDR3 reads CASSIGTGDSYEQYF. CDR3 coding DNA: TGTGCCAGTAGTATCGGGACAGGTGACTCCTACGAGCAGTACTTC. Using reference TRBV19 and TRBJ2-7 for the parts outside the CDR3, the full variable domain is DGGITQSPKYLFRKEGQNVTLSCEQNLNHDAMYWYRQDPGQGLRLIYYSQIVNDFQKGDIAEGYSVSREKKESFPLTVTSAQKNPTAFYLCASSIGTGDSYEQYFGPGTRLTVT.

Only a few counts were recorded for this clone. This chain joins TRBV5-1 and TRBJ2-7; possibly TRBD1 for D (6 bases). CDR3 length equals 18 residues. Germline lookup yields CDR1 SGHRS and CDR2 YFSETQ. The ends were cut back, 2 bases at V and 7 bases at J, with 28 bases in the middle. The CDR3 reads CASSFGPAMGAGIMEQYF. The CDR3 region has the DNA TGCGCCAGCAGCTTTGGCCCCGCCATGGGGGCCGGTATAATGGAGCAGTACTTC.